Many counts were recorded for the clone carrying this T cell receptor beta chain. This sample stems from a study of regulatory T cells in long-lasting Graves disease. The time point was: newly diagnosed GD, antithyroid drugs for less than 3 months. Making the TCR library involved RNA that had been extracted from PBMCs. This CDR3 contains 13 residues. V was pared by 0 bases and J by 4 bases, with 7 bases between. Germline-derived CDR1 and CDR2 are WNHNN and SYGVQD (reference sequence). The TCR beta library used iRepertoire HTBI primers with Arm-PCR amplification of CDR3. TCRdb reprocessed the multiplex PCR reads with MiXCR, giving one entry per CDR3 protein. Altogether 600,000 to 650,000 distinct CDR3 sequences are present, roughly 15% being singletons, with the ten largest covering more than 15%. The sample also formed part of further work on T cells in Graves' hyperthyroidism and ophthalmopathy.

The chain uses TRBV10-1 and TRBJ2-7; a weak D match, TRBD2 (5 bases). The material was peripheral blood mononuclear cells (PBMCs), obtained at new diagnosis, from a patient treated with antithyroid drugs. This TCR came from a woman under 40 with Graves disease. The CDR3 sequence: CASSESTGYEQYF. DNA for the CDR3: TGCGCCAGCAGTGAGTCGACGGGGTACGAGCAGTACTTC.